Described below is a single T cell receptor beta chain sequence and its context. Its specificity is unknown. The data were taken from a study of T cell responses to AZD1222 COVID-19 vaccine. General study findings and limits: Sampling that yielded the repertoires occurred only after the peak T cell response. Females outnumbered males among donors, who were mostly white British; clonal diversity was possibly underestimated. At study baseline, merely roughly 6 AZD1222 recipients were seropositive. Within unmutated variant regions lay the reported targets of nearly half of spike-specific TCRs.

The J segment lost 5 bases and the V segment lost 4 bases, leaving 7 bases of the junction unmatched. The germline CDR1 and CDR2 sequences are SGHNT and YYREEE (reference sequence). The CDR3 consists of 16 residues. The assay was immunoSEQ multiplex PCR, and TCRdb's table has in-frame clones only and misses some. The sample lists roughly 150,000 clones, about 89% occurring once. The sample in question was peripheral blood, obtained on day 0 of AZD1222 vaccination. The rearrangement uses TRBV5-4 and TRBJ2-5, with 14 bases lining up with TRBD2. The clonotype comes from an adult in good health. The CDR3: CASSQGTSGRMETQYF. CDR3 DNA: TGTGCCAGCAGCCAGGGGACTAGCGGGAGAATGGAGACCCAGTACTTC.